This TCR beta chain was recovered during a study of T cells in Graves' hyperthyroidism and ophthalmopathy. The overall study: Pretreatment peripheral blood was obtained at initial diagnosis.

The CDR3 length is 15 residues. The germline V and J ends were trimmed by 4 bases and 0 bases, with 11 bases remaining between them. CDR1 is LGHDT, CDR2 YNNKEL, per germline (reference sequence). With a duration under 2 months, the hyperthyroidism was newly diagnosed in patients aged 18 to 65. PBMCs were collected from an approximately 9.2 ml volume of fresh peripheral blood. Broader study findings: Appearing also in blood were most of the thyroid clonotypes expanded above 0.001.

This clonotype occurred a few times. Its matching antigen is unknown. The TCR beta CDR3 regions underwent amplification using RNA transcripts as the source. Using the HTBI primer set, a first-round RT-PCR was run on the TCR CDR3. Via MiXCR, TCRdb re-called the multiplex PCR reads, giving one row per CDR3 protein. The data contain nearly 600,000 distinct CDR3 sequences, roughly 13% of them singletons. Material for sequencing was blood. The source of this sequence is a woman aged 30 to 39 with Graves' hyperthyroidism that later progressed to Graves' ophthalmopathy. V and J are TRBV3-1 and TRBJ2-3; D gene unclear. The CDR3 DNA reads TGTGCCAGCAGCCCCCTCATAGGTAGCACAGATACGCAGTATTTT. Translation gives CASSPLIGSTDTQYF.